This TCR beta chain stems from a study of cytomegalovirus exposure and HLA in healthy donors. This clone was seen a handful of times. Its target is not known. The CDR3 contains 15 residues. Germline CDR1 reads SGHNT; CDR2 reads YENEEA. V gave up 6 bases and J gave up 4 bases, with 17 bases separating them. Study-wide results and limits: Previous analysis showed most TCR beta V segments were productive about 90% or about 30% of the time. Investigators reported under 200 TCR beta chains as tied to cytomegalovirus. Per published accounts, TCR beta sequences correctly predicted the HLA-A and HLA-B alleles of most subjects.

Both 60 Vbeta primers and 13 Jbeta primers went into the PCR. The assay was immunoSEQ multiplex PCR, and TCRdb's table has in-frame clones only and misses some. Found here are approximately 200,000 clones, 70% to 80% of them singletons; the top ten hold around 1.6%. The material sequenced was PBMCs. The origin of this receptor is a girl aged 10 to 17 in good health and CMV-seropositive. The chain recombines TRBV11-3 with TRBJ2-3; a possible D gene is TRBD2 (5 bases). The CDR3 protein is CASSAYQVEADTQYF. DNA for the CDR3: TGTGCCAGCAGTGCCTACCAGGTGGAGGCAGATACGCAGTATTTT.